The 5 T cell receptor beta chains given below trace back to one sample, sequenced in a study of T cell responses to AZD1222 COVID-19 vaccine. Clones were read by immunoSEQ multiplex PCR, and TCRdb kept only the in-frame ones, dropping some. The top ten hold roughly 7.7% of the sample, which has just under 85,000 clones, about 90% seen once. Sequenced here: peripheral blood, sampled on day 0 of AZD1222 vaccination. These receptors were taken from an adult in good health.

V gene TRBV19 combines with J gene TRBJ1-4; D possibly corresponds to TRBD1 (5 bases). The CDR3 runs to 15 residues. Trimming cost V 8 bases and J 2 bases, with 15 bases left between them. Germline-derived CDR1 and CDR2 are LNHDA and SQIVND (reference sequence). The CDR3 DNA sequence: TGTGCCAGTGGGGGAGGGGTAGTGACTAATGAAAAACTGTTTTTT. This codes for CASGGGVVTNEKLFF. Complete variable domain (other parts from reference TRBV19 and TRBJ1-4): DGGITQSPKYLFRKEGQNVTLSCEQNLNHDAMYWYRQDPGQGLRLIYYSQIVNDFQKGDIAEGYSVSREKKESFPLTVTSAQKNPTAFYLCASGGGVVTNEKLFFGSGTQLSVL.

The V call is TRBV5-1, the J call TRBJ1-3; the match to TRBD1 covers 7 bases. Unmatched junction bases numbered 4, after V lost 0 bases and J lost 4 bases. The length of the CDR3 is 15 residues. Germline assignment: CDR1 SGHRS and CDR2 YFSETQ. The CDR3 is CASSLGQGAGNTIYF. The DNA of the CDR3 is TGCGCCAGCAGCTTGGGACAGGGTGCCGGAAACACCATATATTTT. Full variable domain (remainder filled in from reference TRBV5-1 and TRBJ1-3): KAGVTQTPRYLIKTRGQQVTLSCSPISGHRSVSWYQQTPGQGLQFLFEYFSETQRNKGNFPGRFSGRQFSNSRSEMNVSTLELGDSALYLCASSLGQGAGNTIYFGEGSWLTVV.

V gene TRBV28 combines with J gene TRBJ1-1; D is undetermined. Deletions cut 2 bases from V and 1 base from J, with 11 bases between. Per germline, CDR1 MDHEN and CDR2 SYDVKM. The CDR3 covers 15 residues. DNA of the CDR3: TGTGCCAGCAGTTTAGAGAGGACGGAGAACACTGAAGCTTTCTTT. Residues: CASSLERTENTEAFF.

This chain links TRBV27 with TRBJ2-1; 7 positions match TRBD1. Unmatched junction bases numbered 8, after V lost 7 bases and J lost 2 bases. The germline gives CDR1 MNHEY, CDR2 SMNVEV (reference sequence). The CDR3 spans 15 residues. The CDR3 spells CASTLGGKPYNEQFF. CDR3 sequence (DNA): TGTGCCAGCACCCTAGGGGGCAAACCCTACAATGAGCAGTTCTTC.

This clone has just one count. The chain employs TRBV9 and TRBJ2-2; 8 bases align to TRBD2. Germline V gives CDR1 SGDLS, CDR2 YYNGEE. The CDR3 is made up of 17 amino acids. The J segment lost 1 base and the V segment lost 4 bases, leaving 9 bases of the junction unmatched. CDR3 protein: CASSTSFSGVNTGELFF. As DNA, the CDR3 is TGTGCCAGCAGCACCTCTTTTAGCGGGGTGAACACCGGGGAGCTGTTTTTT.